This entry lists 32 T cell receptor beta chains sequenced from one sample in a study of T-cell reconstitution after alpha-beta-depleted transplantation in children. Researchers prepared the TCRbeta library using unique molecular identifiers, the study reports. Via MiXCR, TCRdb re-called the PCR reads, giving one row per CDR3 protein. The profile covers about 610,000 distinct CDR3 sequences, with roughly a tenth appearing a single time and roughly 4% taken by the ten largest. This material consisted of PBMCs from the stem cell graft donor, taken from the stem cell graft. These receptor sequences come from a human donor who donated a stem cell graft to a child with acute myeloid leukemia.

Ten or more counts support this clonotype. The V and J genes are TRBV20-1 and TRBJ2-3; D ambiguous. CDR3 size: 15 residues. The germline V gene has CDR1 DFQATT and CDR2 SNEGSKA (reference sequence). Trimming stripped 3 bases from V and 3 bases from J, with 16 bases between. The CDR3 coding sequence is TGCAGTGCTAGTATGGTCATCATGGGTACAGATACGCAGTATTTT. Its protein product is CSASMVIMGTDTQYF.

This clonotype has more than one count but fewer than ten. The chain links TRBV29-1 to TRBJ1-1; no definite D call. The CDR3 contains 11 residues. Between the trimmed V and J ends, which lost 4 bases and 5 bases, there was a span of 8 bases. The germline V gene has CDR1 SQVTM and CDR2 ANQGSEA. The CDR3 sequence: CSVGGSTEAFF. CDR3 sequence (DNA): TGCAGCGTTGGAGGGAGTACTGAAGCTTTCTTT.

The table lists this clonotype with many counts. The CDR3 region has the DNA TGCAGTGCTAGAGCCGGGACAGCGAACACTGAAGCTTTCTTT. Translated: CSARAGTANTEAFF. The chain links TRBV20-1 to TRBJ1-1, with TRBD1 matching 7 bases. V gave up 1 base and J gave up 1 base; unmatched junction bases: 3. CDR3 size: 14 residues. The germline V gene encodes CDR1 DFQATT and CDR2 SNEGSKA (reference sequence).

The chain employs TRBV20-1 and TRBJ2-2, with TRBD1 identical over 8 bases. V lost 5 bases to trimming and J lost 5 bases; unmatched junction nucleotides: 7. The germline gives CDR1 DFQATT, CDR2 SNEGSKA (reference sequence). The CDR3 is 14 residues long. CDR3 coding DNA: TGCAGTGCTCCAGGACAGGGTGGAACCGGGGAGCTGTTTTTT. Protein sequence: CSAPGQGGTGELFF.

The rearrangement uses TRBV18 and TRBJ2-5, with D possibly matching TRBD1 (5 bases). This CDR3 comprises 15 residues. Germline loops: CDR1 KGHSH, CDR2 LQKENI. The V and J ends lost 1 base and 6 bases respectively, with 15 bases between them. CDR3 loop: CASSPLQAARKTQYF. In nucleotides, the CDR3 is TGTGCCAGCTCACCACTACAGGCGGCGAGAAAGACCCAGTACTTC.

This rearrangement joins TRBV5-1 to TRBJ2-7; 8 bases map to TRBD1. The junction had 10 bases not matched to a gene; V was cut back by 3 bases and J by 5 bases. The V gene's germline CDR1 is SGHRS and CDR2 YFSETQ. The CDR3 is made up of 15 amino acids. In DNA form, the CDR3 reads TGCGCCAGCAGCTCGGCGGACAGGGTGGGACACGAGCAGTACTTC. Translating gives CASSSADRVGHEQYF. Looking up the rest from reference TRBV5-1 and TRBJ2-7 gives the full variable domain: KAGVTQTPRYLIKTRGQQVTLSCSPISGHRSVSWYQQTPGQGLQFLFEYFSETQRNKGNFPGRFSGRQFSNSRSEMNVSTLELGDSALYLCASSSADRVGHEQYFGPGTRLTVT.

This sequence joins TRBV6-2 or TRBV6-3 and TRBJ1-5; D is perhaps TRBD1 (5 bases). V lost 5 bases, J lost 2 bases, and 16 bases lay in between. CDR1 is MNHEY, CDR2 SVGEGT, per germline. The CDR3 is 16 residues long. The CDR3 region is CASSLGALTGNQPQHF. CDR3 DNA: TGTGCCAGCAGTCTTGGGGCGCTGACGGGCAATCAGCCCCAGCATTTT.

The gene calls are TRBV7-9 and TRBJ2-1; 10 bases map to TRBD2. V trimming: 4 bases; J trimming: 7 bases; junction bases outside the gene matches: 7. The germline CDR1 and CDR2 sequences are SEHNR and FQNEAQ (reference sequence). The CDR3 sequence is 15 residues long. CDR3 bases: TGTGCCAGCAGCTACCTAGCGGGAGCTTCGAATGAGCAGTTCTTC. It specifies CASSYLAGASNEQFF.

This clonotype was counted between two and nine times. V is TRBV9 and J is TRBJ2-7, with 10 bases matching TRBD2. Germline CDR1 is SGDLS and CDR2 is YYNGEE. The CDR3 runs 17 residues. With V trimmed by 3 bases and J by 1 base, 10 bases remained unmatched. The CDR3 spells CASSARGVAGGSYEQYF. CDR3 sequence (DNA): TGTGCCAGCAGCGCCCGAGGGGTAGCGGGAGGTTCCTACGAGCAGTACTTC.

This clonotype has only a few counts. The chain combines TRBV6-5 with TRBJ2-5; D tentatively reads TRBD1 or TRBD2 (5 bases each). Germline assignment: CDR1 MNHEY and CDR2 SVGAGI. Trimming took 7 bases from V and 4 from J, leaving 7 bases between them. The CDR3 totals 11 residues. The CDR3 DNA is TGTGCCAGCAAGGGGACAGAGACCCAGTACTTC. Protein: CASKGTETQYF.

This clonotype was seen repeatedly, ten times or more. The V call is TRBV7-9, the J call TRBJ2-1; 8 bases are shared with TRBD2. The CDR3 has 16 residues. From germline, CDR1 is SEHNR and CDR2 FQNEAQ (reference sequence). The V gene end was trimmed by 4 bases and the J gene end by 0 bases; junction bases not matched to a gene: 5. Here the CDR3 DNA reads TGTGCCAGCAGCTCTACTAGCGGCGACTCCTACAATGAGCAGTTCTTC. Protein product: CASSSTSGDSYNEQFF. The complete variable domain, with remaining parts taken from reference TRBV7-9 and TRBJ2-1, reads DTGVSQNPRHKITKRGQNVTFRCDPISEHNRLYWYRQTLGQGPEFLTYFQNEAQLEKSRLLSDRFSAERPKGSFSTLEIQRTEQGDSAMYLCASSSTSGDSYNEQFFGPGTRLTVL.

The chain has TRBV7-9 and TRBJ2-7, with unresolved D. The CDR3 covers 14 residues. Germline assignment: CDR1 SEHNR and CDR2 FQNEAQ (reference sequence). Trimming shortened V by 0 bases and J by 5 bases, and 11 bases separated the two germline ends. CDR3 coding DNA: TGTGCCAGCAGCTTAGCGGCTCAAGACCACGAGCAGTACTTC. Protein product: CASSLAAQDHEQYF. The full variable domain, its missing parts supplied by reference TRBV7-9 and TRBJ2-7, is DTGVSQNPRHKITKRGQNVTFRCDPISEHNRLYWYRQTLGQGPEFLTYFQNEAQLEKSRLLSDRFSAERPKGSFSTLEIQRTEQGDSAMYLCASSLAAQDHEQYFGPGTRLTVT.

This clonotype has a count of ten or more. The CDR3 region is CASSTPGTGKNIQYF. CDR3 sequence (DNA): TGTGCCAGCAGCACGCCTGGGACAGGGAAAAACATTCAGTACTTC. The chain recombines TRBV11-2 with TRBJ2-4; 9 nucleotides match TRBD1. CDR3 length: 15 residues. The germline gives CDR1 SGHAT, CDR2 FQNNGV. The ends lost 5 bases at V and 4 bases at J; junction bases unmatched: 6.

With regard to this clonotype: Just one base apart from a much larger clone, this may be a read error. Since the CDR3 does not end with the conserved phenylalanine or tryptophan, this likely comes from a read error. The CDR3, as DNA: TGCGCCAGCAGCACGACAGGGGCAGGGGCCAACGTCCTGACTTGC. It translates to CASSTTGAGANVLTC. The J gene is TRBJ2-6, the V gene TRBV5-1; 8 bases are a match to TRBD1. V shed 4 bases, J shed 4 bases, and the junction held 4 bases outside the gene matches. This CDR3 spans 15 amino acids. CDR1 is SGHRS, CDR2 YFSETQ, per germline.

The CDR3 bases are TGTGCCAGCCAAGGTACAGTTAAGTCCTACGAGCAGTACTTC. The encoded protein is CASQGTVKSYEQYF. The chain uses TRBV7-9 and TRBJ2-7, with unresolved D. The CDR3 extends over 14 amino acids. V was clipped by 8 bases and J by 1 base, with 15 bases between them. CDR1 and CDR2 (germline): SEHNR, FQNEAQ (reference sequence). Combining the CDR3 with reference TRBV7-9 and TRBJ2-7 gives the whole variable domain DTGVSQNPRHKITKRGQNVTFRCDPISEHNRLYWYRQTLGQGPEFLTYFQNEAQLEKSRLLSDRFSAERPKGSFSTLEIQRTEQGDSAMYLCASQGTVKSYEQYFGPGTRLTVT.

The V call is TRBV25-1, the J call TRBJ2-2; 9 nucleotides line up with TRBD1. The CDR3 has 20 amino acids. In germline, CDR1 is MGHDK, CDR2 SYGVNS. Trimming removed 4 bases from V and 4 bases from J; junction bases left unmatched: 19. The CDR3 here is CASSVGPGQGRSTITGELFF. The CDR3 DNA reads as TGTGCCAGCAGTGTGGGACCGGGACAGGGACGGTCCACAATCACCGGGGAGCTGTTTTTT.

This clonotype has just a few counts. The chain is built from TRBV12-3 or TRBV12-4 and TRBJ1-5; D not certain. The CDR3 runs 13 residues. Trimming shortened V by 5 bases and J by 5 bases, and 10 bases separated the two germline ends. The CDR3, as DNA: TGTGCCAGCAGTCCCGACGGCCATCAGCCCCAGCATTTT. This codes for CASSPDGHQPQHF.

The table lists this clonotype with a few counts. The V gene is TRBV5-5, the J gene TRBJ2-2; tentatively, D is TRBD2 (6 bases). With 4 bases removed from V and 6 bases from J, the gap between germline ends came to 13 bases. CDR1 SGHKS and CDR2 YYEKEE come from the germline V gene (reference sequence). The CDR3 has 14 residues. In DNA form, the CDR3 reads TGTGCCAGCAGCCCGACTAGTATAGCCGGGGAGCTGTTTTTT. Translating gives CASSPTSIAGELFF.

The CDR3: CSAREGGLAGRQYF. The CDR3 DNA is TGCAGTGCTAGAGAGGGGGGACTAGCGGGCAGGCAGTACTTC. This chain uses TRBV20-1 with TRBJ2-7; 12 nucleotides align to TRBD2. The CDR3 sequence is 14 residues long. With 0 bases clipped from V and 9 bases from J, the junction kept 6 bases outside the gene matches. In germline, CDR1 is DFQATT, CDR2 SNEGSKA (reference sequence).

The rearrangement links TRBV7-2 to TRBJ1-4; D remains ambiguous. Germline CDR1 is SGHTA and CDR2 is FQGNSA. V was cut by 5 bases and J by 6 bases, with 16 bases left in between. The CDR3 extends over 15 amino acids. This CDR3 is CASSPRAGFDEKLFF. CDR3 coding DNA: TGTGCCAGCAGCCCCCGGGCCGGGTTCGATGAAAAACTGTTTTTT.

The J gene is TRBJ2-7, the V gene TRBV10-3; D unresolved. The J call may be in error: the DNA end matches TRBJ2-5 better. The germline gives CDR1 ENHRY, CDR2 SYGVKD. This CDR3 is 16 amino acids long. Written as DNA, the CDR3 is TGTGCCATCAGTGATGGTGTGGGTACCGTTCAAGAGACCCAGTACTTC. Protein product: CAISDGVGTVQETQYF.

The V call is TRBV6-2 or TRBV6-3, the J call TRBJ1-1; 9 nucleotides line up with TRBD1. After removal of 6 bases from V and 0 bases from J, the junction contained 8 bases not matched to a gene. The CDR3 has 16 amino acids. Per the germline V gene, CDR1 is MNHEY and CDR2 is SVGEGT. Written as DNA, the CDR3 is TGTGCCAGCAGCTCCGGGACAGGGAGGATGAACACTGAAGCTTTCTTT. Its protein is CASSSGTGRMNTEAFF.

The V gene is TRBV7-8, the J gene TRBJ2-5; TRBD2 might be the D (6 bases). Per germline, CDR1 SGHVS and CDR2 FQNEAQ. This CDR3 comprises 16 residues. V was shortened by 7 bases and J by 2 bases, with 20 bases between the two germline ends. This CDR3 reads CASTLEGSSRQETQYF. In nucleotides, the CDR3 is TGTGCCAGCACGCTGGAGGGTTCTAGCAGGCAAGAGACCCAGTACTTC.

This clonotype was seen ten or more times. This sequence joins TRBV29-1 and TRBJ2-7; tentatively, D is TRBD1 or TRBD2 (5 bases each). Germline V lookup: CDR1 SQVTM, CDR2 ANQGSEA. CDR3 length: 12 residues. Trimming took off 7 bases at V and 2 bases at J, with 12 bases between the two ends. The CDR3, as DNA: TGCAGCGGCCTGACGGGACCCTACGAGCAGTACTTC. This encodes CSGLTGPYEQYF.

Note on this clonotype: Mismatch with germline at one junction end may stem from a read error. The CDR3 region is CASSENSYEQCF. Written as DNA, the CDR3 is TGTGCCAGCAGCGAAAACTCCTACGAGCAGTGCTTC. The genes are TRBV7-2 and TRBJ2-7; D ambiguous. Germline V gene sequence: CDR1 SGHTA, CDR2 FQGNSA. The CDR3 runs to 12 residues.

This clonotype turned up a few times. The V gene is TRBV5-1, the J gene TRBJ2-2, with 10 bases fitting TRBD2. Germline trimming cut 4 bases from V and 3 bases from J; bases unmatched to any gene: 12. Germline V gives CDR1 SGHRS, CDR2 YFSETQ. The CDR3 extends over 18 amino acids. The CDR3 here is CASSTGTSATIYTGELFF. In DNA, the CDR3 is TGCGCCAGCAGCACCGGGACTAGCGCGACGATTTACACCGGGGAGCTGTTTTTT.

This clonotype came up a few times. The CDR3 sequence: CASSPKAGAGGDTQYF. CDR3 DNA: TGTGCCAGCAGCCCAAAAGCGGGGGCAGGAGGAGATACGCAGTATTTT. The J gene is TRBJ2-3, the V gene TRBV7-2, with 8 bases that match TRBD2. J was trimmed by 5 bases and V by 5 bases; bases with no gene match: 12. Germline loops: CDR1 SGHTA, CDR2 FQGNSA. The CDR3 extends over 16 amino acids.

This clonotype was detected many times. The rearrangement uses TRBV9 and TRBJ2-7, with 13 bases identical to TRBD2. V was pared by 2 bases and J by 5 bases, with 4 bases of the junction left unmatched. Germline CDR1 and CDR2: SGDLS and YYNGEE. CDR3 size: 15 residues. CDR3 residues: CASSVGTSGNHEQYF. CDR3 nucleotide sequence: TGTGCCAGCAGCGTTGGGACTAGCGGGAACCACGAGCAGTACTTC.

The table lists this clonotype with many counts. The V and J genes are TRBV20-1 and TRBJ2-1; D unresolved. The CDR3 spans 10 residues. V gave up 4 bases and J gave up 8 bases, with 6 bases separating them. The germline V gene encodes CDR1 DFQATT and CDR2 SNEGSKA (reference sequence). The CDR3 protein is CSATDYEQFF. The CDR3 nucleotides read TGCAGTGCTACCGACTATGAGCAGTTCTTC.

The chain couples TRBV12-3 or TRBV12-4 to TRBJ1-1; D unclear. CDR3 length equals 13 residues. Trimming removed 10 bases from V and 4 bases from J, with 16 bases in between. CDR3 DNA sequence: TGTGCCACCCGCTGGAGGTTGGGCACTGAAGCTTTCTTT. Translation: CATRWRLGTEAFF.

This clonotype was seen many times. The V call is TRBV5-8, the J call TRBJ2-5; no clear D. The CDR3 length is 14 residues. Germline V lookup: CDR1 SGHTS, CDR2 YDEGEE. The V and J ends lost 0 bases and 1 base respectively, with 7 bases between them. For the CDR3, the DNA is TGTGCCAGCAGCTTGGAAGGGCTCCAAGAGACCCAGTACTTC. Its translation is CASSLEGLQETQYF.

The V gene is TRBV4-3, the J gene TRBJ2-1; tentatively, D is TRBD2 (5 bases). The CDR3 totals 16 residues. V lost 0 bases and J lost 2, with 11 bases in between. Germline values: CDR1 LGHNA, CDR2 YSLEER. The CDR3 loop is CASSQDQAAPYNEQFF. In DNA, the CDR3 is TGCGCCAGCAGCCAAGATCAAGCGGCTCCCTACAATGAGCAGTTCTTC.